This T cell receptor beta chain was sequenced for a study of blood T cell repertoires in COVID-19. Background on the study: Samples representing acute and convalescent COVID-19 were sourced from the United States, Italy and Spain. PBMCs, B-cell-depleted T cells, or T cells were the source of the cDNA or gDNA that made up the material.

The cohort comprised adults aged 18 to 89 years residing in about two dozen US areas. No more than 2 weeks before study entry, exposed participants had met a case of COVID-19. Profiling relied on immunoSEQ multiplex PCR, and the TCRdb table lists in-frame clones only, not all of them. The data contain approximately 70,000 clones, about 66% of them singletons. Per germline, CDR1 MNHEY and CDR2 SVGEGT. This CDR3 is 14 amino acids long. The J segment lost 5 bases and the V segment lost 6 bases, leaving 9 bases of the junction unmatched. Material: PBMCs or T cells enriched from blood (not recorded which). J is TRBJ2-5 and V is TRBV6-2 or TRBV6-3; 7 bases agree with TRBD1. This receptor was identified in a woman in her fifties or sixties who had been exposed to COVID-19. The CDR3 sequence: CASSRGGAGETQYF. The DNA of the CDR3 is TGTGCCAGCAGCCGAGGGGGCGCCGGGGAGACCCAGTACTTC.